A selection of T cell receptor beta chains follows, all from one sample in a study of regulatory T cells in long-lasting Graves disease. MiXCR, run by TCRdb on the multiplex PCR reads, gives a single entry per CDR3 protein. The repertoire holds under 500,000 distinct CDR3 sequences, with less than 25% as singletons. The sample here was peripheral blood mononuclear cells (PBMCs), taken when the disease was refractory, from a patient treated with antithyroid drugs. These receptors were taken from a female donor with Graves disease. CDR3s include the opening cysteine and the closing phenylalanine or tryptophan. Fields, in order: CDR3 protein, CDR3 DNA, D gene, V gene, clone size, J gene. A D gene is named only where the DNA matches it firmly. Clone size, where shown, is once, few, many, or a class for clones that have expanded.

cdr3_aa: CASSEHAGRSSYEQYF; cdr3_nt: TGTGCCAGCAGTGAACACGCGGGAAGGAGCTCCTACGAGCAGTACTTC; d_call: .; v_call: TRBV2; clone_size: many; j_call: TRBJ2-7
cdr3_aa: CASSYSLAETQYF; cdr3_nt: TGTGCCAGCAGTTACAGTTTAGCAGAGACCCAGTACTTC; d_call: .; v_call: TRBV6-5; clone_size: many; j_call: TRBJ2-5
cdr3_aa: CASSQTSGSTGELFF; cdr3_nt: TGTGCCAGCAGCCAGACTAGCGGGAGCACCGGGGAGCTGTTTTTT; d_call: TRBD2; v_call: TRBV6-2/TRBV6-3; clone_size: .; j_call: TRBJ2-2
cdr3_aa: CASSFIGGQETQYF; cdr3_nt: TGTGCCAGCAGTTTTATTGGGGGACAAGAGACCCAGTACTTC; d_call: .; v_call: TRBV27; clone_size: few; j_call: TRBJ2-5
cdr3_aa: CASTPKGRGTTGELFF; cdr3_nt: TGTGCCAGCACCCCAAAGGGCCGGGGCACGACCGGGGAGCTGTTTTTT; d_call: .; v_call: TRBV7-9; clone_size: .; j_call: TRBJ2-2
cdr3_aa: CASATGRGQGRETQYF; cdr3_nt: TGTGCCAGCGCCACCGGACGGGGGCAAGGGAGAGAGACCCAGTACTTC; d_call: .; v_call: TRBV2; clone_size: many; j_call: TRBJ2-5
cdr3_aa: CASSLGSSGRGLYNEQFF; cdr3_nt: TGTGCCAGCAGCTTGGGGTCCAGCGGGAGGGGTCTTTACAATGAGCAGTTCTTC; d_call: TRBD2; v_call: TRBV7-3; clone_size: few; j_call: TRBJ2-1
cdr3_aa: CASSPAWTGNTEAFF; cdr3_nt: TGTGCCAGCAGCCCCGCCTGGACGGGGAACACTGAAGCTTTCTTT; d_call: .; v_call: TRBV9; clone_size: .; j_call: TRBJ1-1
cdr3_aa: CASGLVRGSPKEIGDSNQPQHF; cdr3_nt: TGTGCTAGTGGTTTGGTACGGGGAAGCCCCAAGGAGATTGGTGATAGCAATCAGCCCCAGCATTTT; d_call: .; v_call: TRBV12-5; clone_size: many; j_call: TRBJ1-5
cdr3_aa: CASRSGPGGRNEKLFF; cdr3_nt: TGTGCCAGCAGATCGGGCCCTGGGGGTCGCAATGAAAAACTGTTTTTT; d_call: .; v_call: TRBV7-9; clone_size: few; j_call: TRBJ1-4
cdr3_aa: CASPYQGVPYEQYF; cdr3_nt: TGTGCCAGCCCTTATCAGGGAGTACCCTACGAGCAGTACTTC; d_call: .; v_call: TRBV6-1; clone_size: .; j_call: TRBJ2-7
cdr3_aa: CATSSHGEGRTYEQYF; cdr3_nt: TGTGCCACCAGCAGCCACGGGGAAGGTCGCACCTACGAGCAGTACTTC; d_call: .; v_call: TRBV15; clone_size: .; j_call: TRBJ2-7
cdr3_aa: CASSSVSNQPQHF; cdr3_nt: TGTGCCAGCAGTTCTGTAAGCAATCAGCCCCAGCATTTT; d_call: .; v_call: TRBV27; clone_size: many; j_call: TRBJ1-5
cdr3_aa: CASSPDSRPKYGYTF; cdr3_nt: TGTGCCAGCAGCCCCGACAGCCGACCGAAGTATGGCTACACCTTC; d_call: .; v_call: TRBV7-9; clone_size: few; j_call: TRBJ1-2
cdr3_aa: CASSYPPKGAYAQYF; cdr3_nt: TGTGCCAGCAGCTACCCCCCGAAGGGGGCCTACGCGCAGTACTTC; d_call: TRBD1; v_call: TRBV7-9; clone_size: .; j_call: TRBJ2-7
cdr3_aa: CASSGGWETEAFF; cdr3_nt: TGTGCCAGCAGCGGGGGGTGGGAGACTGAAGCTTTCTTT; d_call: .; v_call: TRBV7-9; clone_size: .; j_call: TRBJ1-1
cdr3_aa: CSASQNPDRVGEQYF; cdr3_nt: TGCAGTGCTAGTCAAAACCCCGACAGGGTTGGCGAGCAGTACTTC; d_call: TRBD1; v_call: TRBV20-1; clone_size: many; j_call: TRBJ2-7
cdr3_aa: CASSRGQPEAFF; cdr3_nt: TGTGCCAGCAGCCGGGGACAACCTGAAGCTTTCTTT; d_call: .; v_call: TRBV6-1; clone_size: few; j_call: TRBJ1-1
cdr3_aa: CASSLDTYEQYF; cdr3_nt: TGTGCCAGCAGCTTAGACACCTACGAGCAGTACTTC; d_call: .; v_call: TRBV28; clone_size: many; j_call: TRBJ2-7
cdr3_aa: CASSLVEGWNTEAFF; cdr3_nt: TGTGCCAGCAGCTTAGTGGAGGGATGGAACACTGAAGCTTTCTTT; d_call: .; v_call: TRBV11-1; clone_size: many; j_call: TRBJ1-1
cdr3_aa: CSALPGRSAYEQYF; cdr3_nt: TGCAGTGCCCTTCCCGGTAGGTCGGCCTACGAGCAGTACTTC; d_call: .; v_call: TRBV20-1; clone_size: .; j_call: TRBJ2-7
cdr3_aa: CSAETGAGNTEAFF; cdr3_nt: TGCAGTGCGGAGACAGGGGCGGGTAACACTGAAGCTTTCTTT; d_call: TRBD1; v_call: TRBV20-1; clone_size: few; j_call: TRBJ1-1
cdr3_aa: CASRSGQGEYNSPLHF; cdr3_nt: TGTGCCAGCAGATCGGGACAGGGGGAGTATAATTCACCCCTCCACTTT; d_call: TRBD1; v_call: TRBV7-2; clone_size: .; j_call: TRBJ1-6
cdr3_aa: CASSYTGYEQYF; cdr3_nt: TGTGCCAGCAGTTACACCGGCTACGAGCAGTACTTC; d_call: .; v_call: TRBV6-5; clone_size: many; j_call: TRBJ2-7
cdr3_aa: CASSFGGKAEAFF; cdr3_nt: TGTGCCAGCAGTTTTGGGGGGAAAGCTGAAGCTTTCTTT; d_call: .; v_call: TRBV12-3/TRBV12-4; clone_size: many; j_call: TRBJ1-1
cdr3_aa: CSANPTGRQETQYF; cdr3_nt: TGCAGTGCCAACCCGACGGGGCGACAAGAGACCCAGTACTTC; d_call: .; v_call: TRBV20-1; clone_size: many; j_call: TRBJ2-5
cdr3_aa: CASSYSGGRSSYEQYF; cdr3_nt: TGTGCCAGCAGTTACTCTGGCGGCAGGAGCTCCTACGAGCAGTACTTC; d_call: .; v_call: TRBV6-2/TRBV6-3; clone_size: many; j_call: TRBJ2-7
cdr3_aa: CASSPFRTPKNIQYF; cdr3_nt: TGTGCCAGCTCACCATTTAGGACTCCCAAAAACATTCAGTACTTC; d_call: .; v_call: TRBV18; clone_size: few; j_call: TRBJ2-4
cdr3_aa: CASSSPRSAYEQYF; cdr3_nt: TGTGCCAGCAGCTCACCCCGGTCGGCCTACGAGCAGTACTTC; d_call: .; v_call: TRBV7-9; clone_size: many; j_call: TRBJ2-7
cdr3_aa: CASSQGLVGRGTEAFF; cdr3_nt: TGTGCCAGCAGCCAAGGCCTAGTAGGTCGTGGCACTGAAGCTTTCTTT; d_call: .; v_call: TRBV3-1; clone_size: many; j_call: TRBJ1-1
cdr3_aa: CASSLRQGAAYEQYF; cdr3_nt: TGTGCCAGCAGCTTAAGGCAGGGGGCGGCCTACGAGCAGTACTTC; d_call: TRBD1; v_call: TRBV3-1; clone_size: many; j_call: TRBJ2-7
cdr3_aa: CASSSGTAYSNQPQHF; cdr3_nt: TGTGCCAGCAGCAGTGGGACAGCATATAGCAATCAGCCCCAGCATTTT; d_call: TRBD1; v_call: TRBV5-6; clone_size: few; j_call: TRBJ1-5
cdr3_aa: CASGSEPHTEAFF; cdr3_nt: TGTGCCAGCGGGAGCGAGCCCCACACTGAAGCTTTCTTT; d_call: .; v_call: TRBV2; clone_size: many; j_call: TRBJ1-1